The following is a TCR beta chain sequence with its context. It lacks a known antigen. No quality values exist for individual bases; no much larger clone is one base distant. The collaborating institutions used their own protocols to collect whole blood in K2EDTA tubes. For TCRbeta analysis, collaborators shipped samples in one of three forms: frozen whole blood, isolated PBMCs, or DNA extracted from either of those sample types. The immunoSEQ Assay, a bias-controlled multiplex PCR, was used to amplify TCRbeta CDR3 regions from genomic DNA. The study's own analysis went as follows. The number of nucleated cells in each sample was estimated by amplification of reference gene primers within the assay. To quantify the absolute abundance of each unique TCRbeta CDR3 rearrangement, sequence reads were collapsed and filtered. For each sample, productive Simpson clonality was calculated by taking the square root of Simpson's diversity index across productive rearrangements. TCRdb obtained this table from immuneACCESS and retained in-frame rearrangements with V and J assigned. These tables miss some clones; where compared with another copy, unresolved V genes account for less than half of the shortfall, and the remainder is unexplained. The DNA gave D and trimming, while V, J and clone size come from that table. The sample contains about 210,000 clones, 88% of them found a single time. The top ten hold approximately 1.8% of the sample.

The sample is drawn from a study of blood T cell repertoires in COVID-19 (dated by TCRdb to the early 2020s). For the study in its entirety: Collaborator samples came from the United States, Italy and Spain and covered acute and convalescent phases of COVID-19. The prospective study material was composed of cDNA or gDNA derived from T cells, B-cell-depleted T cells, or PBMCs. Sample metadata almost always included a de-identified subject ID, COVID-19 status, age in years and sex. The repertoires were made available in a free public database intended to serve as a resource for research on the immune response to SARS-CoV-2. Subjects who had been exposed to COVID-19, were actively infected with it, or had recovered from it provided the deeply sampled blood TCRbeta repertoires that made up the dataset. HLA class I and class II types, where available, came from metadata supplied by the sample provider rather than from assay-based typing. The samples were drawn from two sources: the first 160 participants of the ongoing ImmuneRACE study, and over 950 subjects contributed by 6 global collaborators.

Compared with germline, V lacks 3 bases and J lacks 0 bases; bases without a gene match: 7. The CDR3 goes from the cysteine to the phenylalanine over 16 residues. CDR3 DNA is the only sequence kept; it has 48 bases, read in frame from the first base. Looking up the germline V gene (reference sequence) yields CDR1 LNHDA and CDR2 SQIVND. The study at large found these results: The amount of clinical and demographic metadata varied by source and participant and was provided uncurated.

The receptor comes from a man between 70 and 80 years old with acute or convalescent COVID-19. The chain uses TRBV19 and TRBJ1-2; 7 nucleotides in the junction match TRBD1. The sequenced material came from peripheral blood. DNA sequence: TGTGCCAGTAGTATCGCGGGGACAGTTCCTAACTATGGCTACACCTTC. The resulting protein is CASSIAGTVPNYGYTF.